Included here is one T cell receptor (beta chain) sequence, with context. Its antigen is still unknown. The CDR3 extends 3 residues past the end of the read, so its final part is completed from the germline J gene. The data are from a study of Tregs in tolerant kidney transplant recipients. Overall study results and limits: Nucleotide sequences could not be compared across some patients' samples due to primer changes.

Method: immunoSEQ multiplex PCR; TCRdb's copy keeps in-frame clones and lacks some. This sample's table reports about 30,000 clones. Germline V gives CDR1 SNHLY, CDR2 FYNNEI. The CDR3 sequence is 14 residues long. V was pared by 8 bases and J by 3 bases, with 10 bases of the junction left unmatched. The chain recombines TRBV2 with TRBJ2-7, with TRBD2 matching 7 bases. The TCR originated in a human donor who received a combined kidney and bone marrow transplant. Sample: CD8+ T cells from blood, taken before the transplant. CDR3: CASLGLADNYEQYF. The sequenced CDR3 bases are TGTGCCAGCCTCGGTCTAGCGGACAACTACGAG.